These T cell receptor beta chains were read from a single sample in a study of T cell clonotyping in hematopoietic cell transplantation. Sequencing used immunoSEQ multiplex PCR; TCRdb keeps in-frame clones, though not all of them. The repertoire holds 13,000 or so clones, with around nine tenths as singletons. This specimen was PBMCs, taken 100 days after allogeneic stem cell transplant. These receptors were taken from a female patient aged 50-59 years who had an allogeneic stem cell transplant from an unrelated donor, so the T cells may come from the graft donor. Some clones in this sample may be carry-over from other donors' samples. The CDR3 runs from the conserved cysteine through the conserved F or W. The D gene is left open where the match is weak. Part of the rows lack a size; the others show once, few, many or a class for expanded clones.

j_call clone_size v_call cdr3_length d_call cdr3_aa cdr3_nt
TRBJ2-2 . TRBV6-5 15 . CASSKTSVYTGELFF TGTGCCAGCAGTAAGACTAGTGTGTACACCGGGGAGCTGTTTTTT
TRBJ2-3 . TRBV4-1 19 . CASSQEREGYPEGTDTQYF TGCGCCAGCAGCCAAGAAAGGGAAGGCTACCCAGAGGGCACAGATACGCAGTATTTT
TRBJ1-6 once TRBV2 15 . CASGDPQGSGSPLHF TGTGCCAGCGGGGACCCACAGGGTTCGGGTTCACCCCTCCACTTT
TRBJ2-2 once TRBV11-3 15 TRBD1 CASSSSGGSTGELFF TGTGCCAGCAGCTCGTCAGGGGGTTCCACCGGGGAGCTGTTTTTT
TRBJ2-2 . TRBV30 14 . CAWRRMGITGELFF TGTGCCTGGCGACGAATGGGGATCACCGGGGAGCTGTTTTTT
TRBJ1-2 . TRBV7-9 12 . CASSPGDYGYTF TGTGCCAGCAGCCCTGGGGACTATGGCTACACCTTC
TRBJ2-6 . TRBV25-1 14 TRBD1 CASEDRAGANVLTF TGTGCCAGCGAGGACAGGGCTGGGGCCAACGTCCTGACTTTC
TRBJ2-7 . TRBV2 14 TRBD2 CASSERREAYEQYF TGTGCCAGCAGTGAAAGGCGGGAGGCCTACGAGCAGTACTTC
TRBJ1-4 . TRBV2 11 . CASSERGTMVF TGTGCCAGCAGCGAGCGGGGAACCATGGTTTTT
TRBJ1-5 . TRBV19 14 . CASSLIGGGQPQHF TGTGCCAGTAGTCTGATTGGGGGGGGGCAGCCCCAGCATTTT
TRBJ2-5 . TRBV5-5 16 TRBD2 CASSLSLAGGRETQYF TGTGCCAGCAGCTTGAGCCTAGCGGGAGGGCGGGAGACCCAGTACTTC
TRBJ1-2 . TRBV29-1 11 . CSVGEGYGYTF TGCAGCGTAGGCGAGGGGTATGGCTACACCTTC
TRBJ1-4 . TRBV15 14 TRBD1 CATSSGQGAEKLFF TGTGCCACCAGCAGTGGACAGGGTGCTGAAAAACTGTTTTTT
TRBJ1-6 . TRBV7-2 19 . CASSLGGGILYQTNSPLHF TGTGCCAGCAGCTTAGGCGGGGGGATACTTTACCAAACAAATTCACCCCTCCACTTT
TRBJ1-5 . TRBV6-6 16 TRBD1 CASSYSRGQYNQPQHF TGTGCCAGCAGTTACTCGAGGGGACAGTACAATCAGCCCCAGCATTTT
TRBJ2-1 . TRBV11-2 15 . CASSGRGVSYNEQFF TGTGCCAGCAGCGGCCGCGGGGTCTCCTACAATGAGCAGTTCTTC
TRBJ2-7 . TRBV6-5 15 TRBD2 CASRTAGLSSYEQYF TGTGCCAGCAGAACAGCGGGGCTCAGCTCCTACGAGCAGTACTTC
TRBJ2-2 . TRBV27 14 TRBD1 CASRTGAHTGELFF TGTGCCAGCAGGACAGGGGCTCACACCGGGGAGCTGTTTTTT
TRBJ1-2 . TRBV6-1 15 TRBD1 CASSDRQGPNYGYTF TGTGCCAGCAGTGACCGACAGGGCCCTAACTATGGCTACACCTTC
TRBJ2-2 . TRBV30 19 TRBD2 CAWTPGALAGARNTGELFF TGTGCCTGGACTCCGGGGGCTCTAGCGGGAGCCCGAAACACCGGGGAGCTGTTTTTT
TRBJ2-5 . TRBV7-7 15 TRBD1 CASSKTGVLGETQYF TGTGCCAGCAGCAAAACAGGGGTTTTGGGGGAGACCCAGTACTTC
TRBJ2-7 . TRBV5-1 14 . CASSGLSAPYEQYF TGCGCCAGCAGCGGGCTTTCAGCTCCGTACGAGCAGTACTTC
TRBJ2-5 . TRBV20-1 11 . CSARHQETQYF TGCAGTGCTAGACACCAAGAGACCCAGTACTTC
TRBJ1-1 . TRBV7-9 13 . CASSLGNGLEAFF TGTGCCAGCAGCTTAGGTAACGGACTCGAAGCTTTCTTT